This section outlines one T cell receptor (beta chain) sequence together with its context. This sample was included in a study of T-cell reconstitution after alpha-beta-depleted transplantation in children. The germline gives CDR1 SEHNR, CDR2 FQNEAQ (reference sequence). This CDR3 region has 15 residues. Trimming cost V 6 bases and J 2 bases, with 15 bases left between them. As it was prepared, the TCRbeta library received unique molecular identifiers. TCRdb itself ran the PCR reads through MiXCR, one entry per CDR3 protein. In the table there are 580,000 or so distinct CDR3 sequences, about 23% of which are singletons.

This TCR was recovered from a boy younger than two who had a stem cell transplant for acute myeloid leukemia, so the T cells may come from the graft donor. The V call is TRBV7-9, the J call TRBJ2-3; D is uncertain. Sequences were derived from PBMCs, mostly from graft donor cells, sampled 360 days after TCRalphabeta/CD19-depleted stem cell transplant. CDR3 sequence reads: CASRKTALITDTQYF. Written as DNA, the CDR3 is TGTGCCAGCAGAAAAACCGCACTAATCACAGATACGCAGTATTTT.